What follows describes a single TCR beta chain. This sample is drawn from a study of metastatic and nonmetastatic thyroid tumors. Turning to the study itself: Across blood and tumor or nodule tissue, repertoires from malignant and benign thyroid patients were compared with one another.

Patients had received no treatment of any kind before thyroid surgery. TCRdb reassembled clones from the PCR reads with MiXCR. This sample has 45,000 or so clones; 4% occur once, and the top ten carry over 8%. The sequence was collected from a female donor with papillary thyroid cancer or a benign thyroid nodule (not recorded which). Some clones in this sample may be carry-over from other donors' samples. Sequencing was done on a sample of blood.

The CDR3: CASSLEGVEQYF. In DNA, the CDR3 is TGCGCCAGCAGCTTGGAGGGGGTCGAGCAGTACTTC. The chain has TRBV5-1 and TRBJ2-7; D may be TRBD1 (6 bases). Trimming pared 0 bases from V and 6 bases from J, leaving 7 bases between. The V gene's germline CDR1 is SGHRS and CDR2 YFSETQ. This CDR3 spans 12 amino acids.